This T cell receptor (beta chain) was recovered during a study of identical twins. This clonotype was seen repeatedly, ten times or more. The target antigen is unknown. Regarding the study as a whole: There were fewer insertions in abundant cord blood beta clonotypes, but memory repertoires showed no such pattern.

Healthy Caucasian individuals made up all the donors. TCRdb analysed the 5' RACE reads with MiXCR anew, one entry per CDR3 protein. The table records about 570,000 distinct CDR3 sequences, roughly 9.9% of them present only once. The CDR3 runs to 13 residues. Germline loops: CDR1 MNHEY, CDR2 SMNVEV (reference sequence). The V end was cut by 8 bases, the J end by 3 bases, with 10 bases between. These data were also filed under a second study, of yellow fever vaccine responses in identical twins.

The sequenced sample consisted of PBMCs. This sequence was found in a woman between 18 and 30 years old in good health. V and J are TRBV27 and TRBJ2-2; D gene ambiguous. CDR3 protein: CASRRRDTGELFF. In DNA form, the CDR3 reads TGTGCCAGCCGTCGCCGAGACACCGGGGAGCTGTTTTTT.